These 30 T cell receptor beta chains originate from one sample sequenced in a study of cytomegalovirus exposure and HLA in healthy donors. PCR involved 60 Vbeta and 13 Jbeta primers. The table came from immunoSEQ multiplex PCR; TCRdb's copy has only in-frame clones and leaves some out. There are about 250,000 clones in the sample; about four fifths occur only once, and roughly 0.3% lies in the top ten. The sequencing input was PBMCs. The receptor source for this set is a girl aged 2 to 9 in good health and CMV-seronegative.

V usage is TRBV9 and J usage is TRBJ1-2; unclear D gene. The germline V gene has CDR1 SGDLS and CDR2 YYNGEE. The CDR3 has 14 amino acids. Deletions cut 2 bases from V and 0 bases from J, with 8 bases between. The CDR3 loop is CASSVLSSNYGYTF. The CDR3 nucleotides are TGTGCCAGCAGCGTTCTGAGTTCTAACTATGGCTACACCTTC.

The rearrangement joins TRBV5-1 to TRBJ2-1; 7 bases are a match to TRBD2. The CDR3 consists of 16 residues. With V trimmed by 0 bases and J by 3 bases, 6 bases remained unmatched. Germline CDR1 and CDR2: SGHRS and YFSETQ. The CDR3 loop reads CASSLGGGGFYNEQFF. As DNA, the CDR3 is TGCGCCAGCAGCTTGGGAGGCGGGGGATTCTACAATGAGCAGTTCTTC.

The genes are TRBV6-5 and TRBJ2-7, with TRBD1 matching 7 bases. Germline loops: CDR1 MNHEY, CDR2 SVGAGI. The CDR3 spans 15 residues. V lost 0 bases to trimming and J lost 1 base; unmatched junction nucleotides: 3. This chain's CDR3 is CASSYSSGQSYEQYF. The DNA of the CDR3 is TGTGCCAGCAGTTACTCGTCGGGACAGTCCTACGAGCAGTACTTC.

As to this clone: Other DNA variants within this sample encode the same CDR3. The chain combines TRBV6-5 with TRBJ2-3; a weak D match, TRBD1 (6 bases). In germline, CDR1 is MNHEY, CDR2 SVGAGI. The CDR3 is made up of 14 amino acids. V dropped 2 bases and J dropped 2 bases, with 8 bases sitting between them. The CDR3 DNA reads as TGTGCCAGCAGTTACGACAGGTCCACAGATACGCAGTATTTT. As protein: CASSYDRSTDTQYF.

The genes are TRBV27 and TRBJ2-1, with 8 positions matching TRBD2. V trimming: 4 bases; J trimming: 4 bases; junction bases outside the gene matches: 9. This CDR3 is 16 amino acids long. Germline-derived CDR1 and CDR2 are MNHEY and SMNVEV (reference sequence). CDR3 DNA: TGTGCCAGCAGTTCCCCCACTAGCGGTTATTACAATGAGCAGTTCTTC. Its protein product is CASSSPTSGYYNEQFF.

The J gene is TRBJ1-2, the V gene TRBV6-9; 8 bases agree with TRBD1. From germline, CDR1 is MNHGY and CDR2 SVAAGI. The CDR3 sequence is 16 residues long. After removal of 2 bases from V and 3 bases from J, the junction contained 8 bases not matched to a gene. CDR3 protein: CASSYRPTGGHYGYTF. The CDR3 DNA follows: TGTGCCAGCAGTTATCGCCCAACAGGGGGGCACTATGGCTACACCTTC.

The gene calls are TRBV28 and TRBJ2-7; no clear D gene. V was cut by 3 bases and J by 7 bases, with 19 bases left in between. Germline V lookup: CDR1 MDHEN, CDR2 SYDVKM. This CDR3 comprises 15 residues. The CDR3 region is CASSFRGGFSDEQYF. For the CDR3, the DNA is TGTGCCAGCAGTTTCCGCGGTGGATTTTCTGATGAGCAGTACTTC.

This clone was seen more than once but under ten times. This chain uses TRBV11-2 with TRBJ2-1; D gene ambiguous. Deletions cut 5 bases from V and 9 bases from J, with 11 bases between. This CDR3 is 12 amino acids long. Germline V gene lookup returns CDR1 SGHAT and CDR2 FQNNGV. The CDR3 region is CASSTTSSEQFF. CDR3 in DNA: TGTGCCAGCAGCACAACGTCCTCTGAGCAGTTCTTC. Full variable domain (rest looked up from reference TRBV11-2 and TRBJ2-1): EAGVAQSPRYKIIEKRQSVAFWCNPISGHATLYWYQQILGQGPKLLIQFQNNGVVDDSQLPKDRFSAERLKGVDSTLKIQPAKLEDSAVYLCASSTTSSEQFFGPGTRLTVL.

The CDR3 reads CASSPIRSGRDTQYF. As DNA, the CDR3 is TGTGCCAGCAGCCCCATAAGAAGCGGGAGGGATACGCAGTATTTT. This chain connects TRBV5-4 to TRBJ2-3, with 9 bases fitting TRBD2. Losses at the gene ends were 4 bases for V and 6 bases for J; bases not matched to a gene: 9. The CDR3 consists of 15 residues. From germline, CDR1 is SGHNT and CDR2 YYREEE (reference sequence).

This rearrangement joins TRBV7-2 to TRBJ1-2, with a weak D call TRBD1 (6 bases). The V and J ends lost 4 bases and 9 bases respectively, with 15 bases between them. Germline V CDR1 and CDR2: SGHTA, FQGNSA. CDR3 size: 13 residues. The CDR3 loop reads CASSSTGSWSYTF. Here the CDR3 DNA reads TGTGCCAGCAGCTCCACAGGGAGTTGGAGCTACACCTTC.

The rearrangement uses TRBV28 and TRBJ2-7, with 8 bases lining up with TRBD2. V lost 7 bases to trimming and J lost 2 bases; unmatched junction nucleotides: 7. The CDR3 is 14 residues long. Germline CDR1 is MDHEN and CDR2 is SYDVKM. This chain's CDR3 is CASISAGGTYEQYF. In DNA form, the CDR3 reads TGTGCCAGCATCTCTGCGGGGGGAACCTACGAGCAGTACTTC.

The chain is built from TRBV11-2 and TRBJ2-7; tentative D call: TRBD1 (6 bases). The V end was cut by 5 bases, the J end by 5 bases, with 22 bases between. CDR3 size: 16 residues. Germline V CDR1 and CDR2: SGHAT, FQNNGV. CDR3 nucleotides: TGTGCCAGCAGCCACTTAAGCGTCCAGGGGACCCACGAGCAGTACTTC. Its protein is CASSHLSVQGTHEQYF.

CDR3 residues: CASLRGGSSYEQYF. In DNA, the CDR3 is TGTGCCAGCCTAAGAGGGGGTAGCTCCTACGAGCAGTACTTC. The chain carries TRBV28 and TRBJ2-7, with D possibly TRBD1 on 6 matching bases. Trimming took off 8 bases at V and 0 bases at J, with 14 bases between the two ends. The CDR3 is 14 amino acids. Germline loops: CDR1 MDHEN, CDR2 SYDVKM.

This chain joins TRBV27 and TRBJ1-5; TRBD1 might be the D (5 bases). Germline CDR1 is MNHEY and CDR2 is SMNVEV (reference sequence). The CDR3 length is 13 residues. Between the trimmed V and J ends, which lost 8 bases and 9 bases, there was a span of 17 bases. The CDR3 DNA reads TGTGCCAGCTTTTCACACCCCCAGGGGCCCCAGCATTTT. This sequence encodes CASFSHPQGPQHF.

This clone has only one observation. The CDR3 reads CASSASRGGGPQHF. The CDR3 nucleotides read TGTGCCAGCAGCGCCTCACGAGGCGGTGGGCCCCAGCATTTT. V is TRBV7-6 and J is TRBJ1-5; D is unclear. This CDR3 region has 14 residues. V lost 5 bases, J lost 9 bases, and 17 bases lay in between. Per germline, CDR1 SGHVS and CDR2 FNYEAQ.

The rearrangement links TRBV5-1 to TRBJ2-1; D not resolved. CDR1 is SGHRS, CDR2 YFSETQ, per germline. Trimming cost V 0 bases and J 0 bases, with 10 bases left between them. The CDR3 consists of 16 residues. CDR3 DNA sequence: TGCGCCAGCAGCTTGGCTGGCCAGAACTCCTACAATGAGCAGTTCTTC. Its translation is CASSLAGQNSYNEQFF. Variable domain in full (rest from reference TRBV5-1 and TRBJ2-1): KAGVTQTPRYLIKTRGQQVTLSCSPISGHRSVSWYQQTPGQGLQFLFEYFSETQRNKGNFPGRFSGRQFSNSRSEMNVSTLELGDSALYLCASSLAGQNSYNEQFFGPGTRLTVL.

This chain links TRBV28 with TRBJ2-7; 9 bases agree with TRBD1. The length of the CDR3 is 20 residues. Germline V gives CDR1 MDHEN, CDR2 SYDVKM. Trimming removed 2 bases from V and 3 bases from J; junction bases left unmatched: 20. CDR3 DNA sequence: TGTGCCAGCAGTTTAGATTCCGCCGGGACAGGGCCCCTTTCCCTCTACGAGCAGTACTTC. It encodes CASSLDSAGTGPLSLYEQYF.

The chain has TRBV28 and TRBJ1-5; 9 positions match TRBD1. The CDR3 covers 14 residues. J gave up 8 bases and V 2 bases, and 4 bases lay outside the gene matches. Germline CDR1 and CDR2: MDHEN and SYDVKM. CDR3: CASSLGQGSKPQHF. Here the CDR3 DNA reads TGTGCCAGCAGTTTAGGACAGGGGAGTAAGCCCCAGCATTTT.

The V call is TRBV7-9, the J call TRBJ2-5; 9 nucleotides line up with TRBD2. The germline gives CDR1 SEHNR, CDR2 FQNEAQ (reference sequence). This CDR3 has 13 residues. The junction had 4 bases not matched to a gene; V was cut back by 6 bases and J by 5 bases. The CDR3 here is CASSFAGGETQYF. The CDR3 bases are TGTGCCAGCAGTTTCGCGGGGGGGGAGACCCAGTACTTC.

The chain couples TRBV18 to TRBJ1-1, with 7 bases identical to TRBD1. Germline V CDR1 and CDR2: KGHSH, LQKENI. The CDR3 length is 16 residues. Losses at the gene ends were 4 bases for V and 0 bases for J; bases not matched to a gene: 8. The DNA for the CDR3 is TGTGCCAGCTCACTTCGACAGGGAGGTTTGAACACTGAAGCTTTCTTT. It specifies CASSLRQGGLNTEAFF.

The chain has TRBV13 and TRBJ2-3, with 9 bases identical to TRBD2. This CDR3 is built from 17 residues. After removal of 6 bases from V and 2 bases from J, the junction contained 12 bases not matched to a gene. Per the germline V gene, CDR1 is PRHDT and CDR2 is FYEKMQ (reference sequence). CDR3 region: CASRYSWLAGLTDTQYF. CDR3 coding DNA: TGTGCCAGCAGATATAGTTGGCTAGCGGGGCTCACAGATACGCAGTATTTT.

V is TRBV7-9 and J is TRBJ1-4; TRBD1 matches 7 bases. This CDR3 is 14 amino acids long. Germline V gene data show CDR1 as SEHNR and CDR2 as FQNEAQ (reference sequence). The V segment lost 3 bases and the J segment 8 bases; nucleotides outside the gene matches: 6. CDR3 bases: TGTGCCAGCAGCTTTACAGGGGTAGGGGAAAAACTGTTTTTT. Residues: CASSFTGVGEKLFF.

J is TRBJ2-5 and V is TRBV6-6, with 9 bases fitting TRBD1. The CDR3 has 16 residues. From germline, CDR1 is MNHNY and CDR2 SVGAGI (reference sequence). The V gene end was trimmed by 6 bases and the J gene end by 3 bases; junction bases not matched to a gene: 11. CDR3 sequence reads: CASSRYRGQREETQYF. In nucleotides, the CDR3 is TGTGCCAGCAGCCGATACAGGGGGCAGAGAGAAGAGACCCAGTACTTC.

The chain is built from TRBV7-9 and TRBJ2-5; perhaps TRBD2 as D (6 bases). The germline gives CDR1 SEHNR, CDR2 FQNEAQ (reference sequence). The CDR3 length is 16 residues. V lost 2 bases and J lost 4, with 17 bases in between. The CDR3, as DNA: TGTGCCAGCAGCTTACCGGGCTCACCGCGGGGAGAGACCCAGTACTTC. Protein: CASSLPGSPRGETQYF.

V and J are TRBV9 and TRBJ1-3; TRBD1 aligns across 9 bases. Germline CDR1 SGDLS, CDR2 YYNGEE. With 2 bases clipped from V and 1 base from J, the junction kept 10 bases outside the gene matches. This CDR3 contains 18 residues. The CDR3 protein is CASSVPPGQGLSGNTIYF. In DNA, the CDR3 is TGTGCCAGCAGCGTTCCCCCGGGACAGGGATTATCTGGAAACACCATATATTTT.

J is TRBJ2-1 and V is TRBV29-1; D unclear. Germline V lookup: CDR1 SQVTM, CDR2 ANQGSEA. V lost 1 base and J lost 4, with 8 bases in between. This CDR3 comprises 13 residues. CDR3 bases: TGCAGCGTTGAAGCCACGGAGTACAATGAGCAGTTCTTC. The encoded protein is CSVEATEYNEQFF.

The rearrangement links TRBV5-1 to TRBJ1-2; D unclear. Deletions cut 0 bases from V and 4 bases from J, with 7 bases between. CDR1 is SGHRS and CDR2 is YFSETQ in the germline V gene. The CDR3 is 13 residues long. The CDR3 loop is CASSLAPGYGYTF. The DNA of the CDR3 is TGCGCCAGCAGCTTGGCTCCCGGCTATGGCTACACCTTC.

This clone was seen more than once but under ten times. The rearrangement joins TRBV28 to TRBJ1-4; perhaps TRBD1 as D (5 bases). In germline, CDR1 is MDHEN, CDR2 SYDVKM. The V end lost 2 bases, the J end lost 7 bases, and 11 bases lay between the germline ends. The CDR3 contains 14 residues. The CDR3 is CASSLQGGGEKLFF. The CDR3 region has the DNA TGTGCCAGCAGTTTACAGGGAGGAGGTGAAAAACTGTTTTTT.

In the case of this clone: The junction does not match germline at one end; this may be a read error. The chain links TRBV7-9 to TRBJ2-7, with D possibly being TRBD1 (6 bases). Germline-derived CDR1 and CDR2 are SEHNR and FQNEAQ (reference sequence). The CDR3 is 13 residues long. DNA for the CDR3: TGTTCCAGCAGGGGATCAGGGTCCTACGAGCAGTACTTC. It is translated as CSSRGSGSYEQYF.

The chain couples TRBV5-1 to TRBJ1-1; D may be TRBD1 (5 bases). This CDR3 region has 14 residues. The germline gives CDR1 SGHRS, CDR2 YFSETQ. V lost 7 bases and J 1 base, leaving 14 bases between the germline ends. CDR3 amino acids: CASLSLTGNTEAFF. The CDR3 region has the DNA TGCGCCAGCCTCTCTCTTACAGGGAACACTGAAGCTTTCTTT.